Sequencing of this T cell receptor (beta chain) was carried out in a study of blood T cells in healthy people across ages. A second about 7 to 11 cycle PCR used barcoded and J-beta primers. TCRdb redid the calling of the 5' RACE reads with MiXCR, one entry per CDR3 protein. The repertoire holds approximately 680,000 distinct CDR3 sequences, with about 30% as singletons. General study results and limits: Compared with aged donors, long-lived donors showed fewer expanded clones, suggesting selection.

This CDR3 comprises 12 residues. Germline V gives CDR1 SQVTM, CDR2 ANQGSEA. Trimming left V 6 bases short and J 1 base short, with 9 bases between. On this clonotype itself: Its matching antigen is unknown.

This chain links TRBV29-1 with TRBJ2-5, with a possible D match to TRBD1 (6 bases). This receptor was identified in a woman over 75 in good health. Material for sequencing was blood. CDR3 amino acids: CSVDRTQETQYF. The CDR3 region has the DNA TGCAGCGTCGACAGGACCCAAGAGACCCAGTACTTC.